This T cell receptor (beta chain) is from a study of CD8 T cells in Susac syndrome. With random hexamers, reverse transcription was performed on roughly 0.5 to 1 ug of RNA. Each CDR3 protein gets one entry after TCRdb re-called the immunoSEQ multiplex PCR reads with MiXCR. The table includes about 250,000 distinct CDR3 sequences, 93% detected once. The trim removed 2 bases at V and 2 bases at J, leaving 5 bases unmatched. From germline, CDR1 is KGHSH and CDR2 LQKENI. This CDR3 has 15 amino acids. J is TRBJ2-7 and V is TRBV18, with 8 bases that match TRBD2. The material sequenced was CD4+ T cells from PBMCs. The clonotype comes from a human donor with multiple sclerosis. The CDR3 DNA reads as TGTGCCAGCTCACCAAGAGTAGCGGGGCCCTACGAGCAGTACTTC. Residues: CASSPRVAGPYEQYF.